This T cell receptor (beta chain) was sequenced during a study of blood T cell repertoires in COVID-19. As for the study in general: COVID-19 samples collected from the United States, Italy and Spain covered acute and convalescent phases. In each case, the material was cDNA or gDNA derived from T cells, B-cell-depleted T cells, or PBMCs.

Germline V gene lookup returns CDR1 KGHSH and CDR2 LQKENI. V lost 1 base to trimming and J lost 2 bases; unmatched junction nucleotides: 2. The CDR3 contains 15 residues. Methods used by the authors: Cell counts per sample came from amplifying reference gene primers. Measured with immunoSEQ multiplex PCR; TCRdb has only the in-frame clones, and not every one. D and trimming were read from the DNA, whereas the V and J calls and clone size are those reported in that table. The table lists about 280,000 clones, about nine tenths of them singletons. Comment on this clone: The same CDR3 can be traced to other DNA sequences in this sample.

The sequence came from a woman between 25 and 40 years old with active or convalescent COVID-19. The chain links TRBV18 to TRBJ2-3; 8 nucleotides align to TRBD1. The sequencing sample was made of peripheral blood. The CDR3 coding sequence is TGTGCCAGCTCACCACGGACAGGGACCACAGATACGCAGTATTTT. Translated, it gives CASSPRTGTTDTQYF. The entire variable domain, with the rest obtained from reference TRBV18 and TRBJ2-3, is as follows: NAGVMQNPRHLVRRRGQEARLRCSPMKGHSHVYWYRQLPEEGLKFMVYLQKENIIDESGMPKERFSAEFPKEGPSILRIQQVVRGDSAAYFCASSPRTGTTDTQYFGPGTRLTVL.